This T cell receptor (beta chain) stems from a study of OX40 agonist ivuxolimab in advanced cancers. With respect to the entire study: Ivuxolimab was a fully human IgG2 agonistic monoclonal antibody targeting the costimulatory receptor OX40 (CD134). Prior anti-PD-1, anti-PD-L1 or anti-CTLA-4 therapy was permitted, and checkpoint inhibitors had been received by less than 45% of dose-escalation patients. Among the roughly 50 dose-escalation patients, 19 had hepatocellular carcinoma, about 15 melanoma, 9 renal cell carcinoma and 9 head and neck cancer. The paper reports the monotherapy dose-escalation portion (N of about 47 patients) of the phase I ivuxolimab trial. Three dose-escalation patients achieved partial responses, one with hepatocellular carcinoma and two with cutaneous melanoma. In the dose-escalation cohort, 70% to 90% of patients were male, and the mean age was around 60 years with a range of roughly 20 to 80. Intravenous ivuxolimab was administered to patients every 2 weeks at six dose levels: 0.01, 0.1, 0.3, 1.5, 3 and 10 mg/kg. The purpose of peripheral TCRbeta sequencing was to test whether ivuxolimab changed TCR sequence diversity and led to clonal T-cell expansion.

General conclusions and limits of the study: On average, CD8+ T cells showed more expanded clones than CD4+ T cells after ivuxolimab. Low levels of normalized T-cell clonal expansion were also seen in some patients who did not respond. In the 0.1-3.0 mg/kg groups, partial responders had among the lowest normalized peripheral clonal expansion, particularly in CD8+ T cells. At doses from 0.1 to 3.0 mg/kg, clonal expansion was seen in both CD4+ and CD8+ blood T cells between baseline and week 6. The antigen specificity of the peripheral T cells that underwent clonal expansion was not determined.

Patients with a history of autoimmune disease or receiving systemic immunosuppression were excluded from the trial. Peripheral blood for TCR sequencing was collected from all dose cohorts at baseline, on cycle 4 day 1, and on cycle 7 day 1. The samples were drawn from a first-in-human, open-label, multicenter phase I dose-escalation trial of ivuxolimab. The trial enrolled adults with locally advanced or metastatic head and neck squamous cell, hepatocellular, melanoma or renal cell carcinoma. Before TCR sequencing, CD4+ T cells and CD8+ T cells from peripheral blood were sorted into separate populations. To sequence the TCRbeta CDR3 region, genomic DNA was isolated from the sorted cells. TCRbeta CDR3 regions were sequenced using the immunoSEQ Assay. In TCRdb, the immuneACCESS table is reduced to in-frame sequences with V and J assigned. These tables do not hold every clone; where another copy was compared, an unresolved V gene accounts for under half, and the others remain unexplained. Present in this sample are 30,000 to 35,000 clones, 82% of which were seen just once. The ten most abundant clones make up more than 20% of the sample.

A word on this clone: The target of this receptor is not known. There are no base qualities to consult, and no much larger clone falls within one base.

The sequence came from an adult with an advanced solid tumor such as melanoma, head and neck, liver or kidney cancer. Sequenced here: CD4+ or CD8+ T cells sorted from blood, sampled in a trial of the OX40 agonist ivuxolimab.

CDR3 sequence: CASSLSFGEWDEQFF. The DNA reads as follows: TGTGCCAGCAGCTTATCCTTCGGGGAATGGGATGAGCAGTTCTTC. The chain employs TRBV7-3 and TRBJ2-1; TRBD2 could be the D gene, as 5 bases match. The junction shows trimming of 2 bases on V and 8 bases on J, plus 16 bases between the germline ends. Including cysteine and phenylalanine, the CDR3 has 15 amino acids. This entry keeps only the CDR3 DNA: 45 bases, framed from base 1. CDR1 SGHTA and CDR2 FQGTGA were looked up in the germline V gene.